Listed here are 25 T cell receptor beta chains from one sample, sequenced in a study of blood T cells in healthy people across ages. Next came a second PCR, run for about 7 to 11 cycles, which used a sample-barcoded 5' primer along with a J-beta primer mix. A single record per CDR3 protein comes from TCRdb applying MiXCR to the 5' RACE reads. Of around 790,000 distinct CDR3 sequences in the sample, 40% to 50% are singletons; the top ten hold about a fifth. Sequencing was carried out using blood. The receptors stem from a man between 60 and 70 years old in good health.

The chain has TRBV25-1 and TRBJ1-4; 9 positions match TRBD1. Per the germline V gene, CDR1 is MGHDK and CDR2 is SYGVNS. The trim removed 0 bases at V and 4 bases at J, leaving 9 bases unmatched. CDR3 length equals 18 residues. The CDR3 bases are TGTGCCAGCAGTGAATATTCGTACAGGGGGCGAGATAATGAAAAACTGTTTTTT. Translating it yields CASSEYSYRGRDNEKLFF. The complete variable domain, with remaining parts taken from reference TRBV25-1 and TRBJ1-4, reads EADIYQTPRYLVIGTGKKITLECSQTMGHDKMYWYQQDPGMELHLIHYSYGVNSTEKGDLSSESTVSRIRTEHFPLTLESARPSHTSQYLCASSEYSYRGRDNEKLFFGSGTQLSVL.

This chain connects TRBV6-1 to TRBJ1-6, with TRBD1 identical over 9 bases. Germline V lookup: CDR1 MNHNS, CDR2 SASEGT. The CDR3 covers 17 residues. V lost 0 bases and J lost 2; bases outside the gene matches: 2. The CDR3: CASSEAGTGTYNSPLHF. CDR3 sequence (DNA): TGTGCCAGCAGTGAAGCCGGGACAGGGACCTATAATTCACCCCTCCACTTT.

A note on this clonotype: A junction end diverges from the germline sequence, so it may reflect a read error. The V and J genes are TRBV29-1 and TRBJ2-7; D not resolved. The CDR3 runs 14 residues. From germline, CDR1 is SQVTM and CDR2 ANQGSEA. The CDR3 DNA reads TGCGGCGTTGAAGACCCGGGCTCGCGCGGCGAGCAGTACTTC. It translates to CGVEDPGSRGEQYF.

Concerning this clonotype itself: One end of the junction fails to match germline, which may point to a read error. The CDR3 DNA sequence: TGTGCCAGTAGCCAATTTAAGAGCTACGAGCAGTACTTC. This sequence encodes CASSQFKSYEQYF. This chain links TRBV3-1 with TRBJ2-7; D call uncertain. Germline V CDR1 and CDR2: LGHDT, YNNKEL (reference sequence). This CDR3 has 13 residues.

The count of this clonotype is one. The chain couples TRBV5-6 to TRBJ1-2, with D hard to call. Germline V gene data show CDR1 as SGHDT and CDR2 as YYEEEE. Trimming removed 4 bases at V and 7 bases at J, with 14 bases between. CDR3 length equals 13 residues. This CDR3 reads CASSPPSPSGYTF. The DNA of the CDR3 is TGTGCCAGCAGCCCGCCGTCGCCCTCTGGCTACACCTTC.

The V gene is TRBV15, the J gene TRBJ2-2, with D hard to call. The V end lost 0 bases, the J end lost 3 bases, and 14 bases lay between the germline ends. CDR1 and CDR2 from the germline V gene are LNHNV and YYDKDF (reference sequence). This CDR3 is built from 17 residues. The chain's CDR3 is CATSRDRMGRHTGELFF. CDR3 bases: TGTGCCACCAGCAGAGATCGAATGGGCAGGCACACCGGGGAGCTGTTTTTT.

This clonotype was seen only a few times. The genes are TRBV7-2 and TRBJ1-6; 7 positions agree with TRBD1. CDR3 length: 18 amino acids. The ends lost 5 bases at V and 0 bases at J; junction bases unmatched: 10. CDR1 SGHTA and CDR2 FQGNSA come from the germline V gene. The CDR3 nucleotides are TGTGCCAGCAGCCCCCCCACCTACAGGGGCTCCTATAATTCACCCCTCCACTTT. It translates to CASSPPTYRGSYNSPLHF.

This chain uses TRBV6-2 or TRBV6-3 with TRBJ1-4; tentative D call: TRBD1 (6 bases). V was trimmed by 5 bases and J by 5 bases, leaving 21 bases between them. The CDR3 runs to 17 residues. In germline, CDR1 is MNHEY, CDR2 SVGEGT. The CDR3 nucleotides read TGTGCCAGCAGTCTGCCATCCCGTGGACAGCAGAATGAAAAACTGTTTTTT. This encodes CASSLPSRGQQNEKLFF.

The rearrangement joins TRBV7-8 to TRBJ2-5, with 8 bases lining up with TRBD1. This CDR3 has 15 residues. Trimming removed 4 bases from V and 4 bases from J; junction bases left unmatched: 8. CDR1 and CDR2 (germline): SGHVS, FQNEAQ. CDR3 region: CASSSLDRAAETQYF. The CDR3 nucleotides are TGTGCCAGCAGCTCACTGGACAGGGCGGCAGAGACCCAGTACTTC. Variable domain in full (rest from reference TRBV7-8 and TRBJ2-5): GAGVSQSPRYKVAKRGQDVALRCDPISGHVSLFWYQQALGQGPEFLTYFQNEAQLDKSGLPSDRFFAERPEGSVSTLKIQRTQQEDSAVYLCASSSLDRAAETQYFGPGTRLLVL.

The J gene is TRBJ2-5, the V gene TRBV21-1; the D call TRBD1 from the table was never checked on the DNA. TRBV21-1 is noted as a pseudogene. This CDR3 is 19 amino acids long. In DNA form, the CDR3 reads TGTGCCAGCAGCAAAATAGGTCCGAGGACAGGGTTTATCCAAGAGACCCAGTACTTC. Translated: CASSKIGPRTGFIQETQYF.

As concerns this clonotype: A much more abundant neighbour one base away suggests this may be a read error. The chain links TRBV27 to TRBJ1-2, with 11 nucleotides matching TRBD1. The CDR3 runs to 15 residues. Germline V gene sequence: CDR1 MNHEY, CDR2 SMNVEV (reference sequence). The CDR3 nucleotides read TGTGCCAGCAGTTTACGGACAGGGGGCGGCTATGGCCACACCTTC. Amino acids: CASSLRTGGGYGHTF.

This clonotype came up a few times. V and J are TRBV28 and TRBJ2-7; D is tentatively TRBD1 or TRBD2 (6 bases each). This CDR3 is 15 amino acids long. V was pared by 5 bases and J by 2 bases, with 16 bases between. Germline-derived CDR1 and CDR2 are MDHEN and SYDVKM. DNA for the CDR3: TGTGCCAGCAGTGGCACTAGCTGGGGGCCCTACGAGCAGTACTTC. The encoded protein is CASSGTSWGPYEQYF.

The V call is TRBV5-1, the J call TRBJ2-5; TRBD2 agrees at 9 bases. This CDR3 has 20 residues. From germline, CDR1 is SGHRS and CDR2 YFSETQ. V gave up 0 bases and J gave up 7 bases; unmatched junction bases: 22. For the CDR3, the DNA is TGCGCCAGCAGCTTGGGAACGAGCGGCGGGGGGGCCCGAGAGATCGCGACCCAGTACTTC. Translating gives CASSLGTSGGGAREIATQYF.

V and J are TRBV7-2 and TRBJ1-2; D is ambiguous. The CDR3 is made up of 15 amino acids. With 7 bases removed from V and 4 bases from J, the gap between germline ends came to 19 bases. CDR1 is SGHTA, CDR2 FQGNSA, per germline. The CDR3 DNA reads as TGTGCCAGCACCTCCTCCGTTGCCCCCTTCTATGGCTACACCTTC. Amino acid sequence: CASTSSVAPFYGYTF. Full variable domain (outside the CDR3, taken from reference TRBV7-2 and TRBJ1-2): GAGVSQSPSNKVTEKGKDVELRCDPISGHTALYWYRQSLGQGLEFLIYFQGNSAPDKSGLPSDRFSAERTGGSVSTLTIQRTQQEDSAVYLCASTSSVAPFYGYTFGSGTRLTVV.

The chain recombines TRBV27 with TRBJ2-3, with a tentative D call TRBD2 (6 bases). The CDR3 has 15 amino acids. The ends were cut back, 6 bases at V and 0 bases at J, with 13 bases in the middle. Germline CDR1 is MNHEY and CDR2 is SMNVEV (reference sequence). The CDR3 coding sequence is TGTGCCAGCAGGTTTACCGGGACTAGCACAGATACGCAGTATTTT. Amino acids: CASRFTGTSTDTQYF.

This clonotype showed up just a few times. CDR3 sequence reads: CASSYLPGAPYEQYF. The CDR3 DNA sequence: TGTGCCAGCAGCTACCTTCCAGGGGCTCCCTACGAGCAGTACTTC. The V and J genes are TRBV6-5 and TRBJ2-7, with TRBD1 as a possible D gene (6 bases). Germline V gives CDR1 MNHEY, CDR2 SVGAGI. Trimming cost V 6 bases and J 2 bases, with 17 bases left between them. The CDR3 spans 15 residues.

V usage is TRBV2 and J usage is TRBJ2-3; D is possibly TRBD2 (7 bases). CDR3 size: 13 residues. The V end lost 10 bases, the J end lost 3 bases, and 14 bases lay between the germline ends. CDR1 SNHLY and CDR2 FYNNEI come from the germline V gene. CDR3 residues: CATARGATDTQYF. For the CDR3, the DNA is TGTGCCACCGCCCGGGGGGCTACAGATACGCAGTATTTT. The full variable domain, its missing parts supplied by reference TRBV2 and TRBJ2-3, is EPEVTQTPSHQVTQMGQEVILRCVPISNHLYFYWYRQILGQKVEFLVSFYNNEISEKSEIFDDQFSVERPDGSNFTLKIRSTKLEDSAMYFCATARGATDTQYFGPGTRLTVL.

This chain connects TRBV2 to TRBJ2-3; 10 nucleotides agree with TRBD2. Germline trimming cut 3 bases from V and 5 bases from J; bases unmatched to any gene: 5. Germline values: CDR1 SNHLY, CDR2 FYNNEI. The CDR3 runs to 15 residues. CDR3 DNA: TGTGCCAGCAGTGATACAGCGGGGGGGGGAGATACGCAGTATTTT. Translated, it gives CASSDTAGGGDTQYF. Based on the CDR3 plus reference TRBV2 and TRBJ2-3, the full variable domain is EPEVTQTPSHQVTQMGQEVILRCVPISNHLYFYWYRQILGQKVEFLVSFYNNEISEKSEIFDDQFSVERPDGSNFTLKIRSTKLEDSAMYFCASSDTAGGGDTQYFGPGTRLTVL.

The rearrangement uses TRBV9 and TRBJ1-2; no clear D. V lost 4 bases to trimming and J lost 0 bases, with 13 bases between them. Germline V gene sequence: CDR1 SGDLS, CDR2 YYNGEE. This CDR3 region has 15 residues. The CDR3 nucleotides are TGTGCCAGCAGCACCCAAGGGAACGCTAACTATGGCTACACCTTC. Its protein product is CASSTQGNANYGYTF. Full variable domain (rest looked up from reference TRBV9 and TRBJ1-2): DSGVTQTPKHLITATGQRVTLRCSPRSGDLSVYWYQQSLDQGLQFLIQYYNGEERAKGNILERFSAQQFPDLHSELNLSSLELGDSALYFCASSTQGNANYGYTFGSGTRLTVV.

This clonotype appeared a few times. This chain joins TRBV5-6 and TRBJ1-1; D gene uncertain. This CDR3 spans 14 amino acids. Germline V gene lookup returns CDR1 SGHDT and CDR2 YYEEEE. Trimming took 1 base from V and 5 from J, leaving 12 bases between them. The CDR3 loop reads CASSLPTIGTEAFF. The CDR3 DNA reads as TGTGCCAGCAGCTTGCCGACGATTGGGACTGAAGCTTTCTTT.

This clonotype has a single count. The CDR3 loop is CAWFRGFSYGYTF. As DNA, the CDR3 is TGTGCCTGGTTCAGGGGTTTTAGCTATGGCTACACCTTC. The rearrangement links TRBV30 to TRBJ1-2, with D perhaps TRBD1 (6 bases). The V gene lost 5 bases and the J gene lost 4 bases, with 14 bases spanning the gap. Germline V gene data show CDR1 as GTSNPN and CDR2 as SVGIG (reference sequence). The CDR3 is 13 amino acids.

The chain recombines TRBV9 with TRBJ1-2; 9 bases are a match to TRBD1. Germline V gene data show CDR1 as SGDLS and CDR2 as YYNGEE. CDR3 size: 15 residues. V trimming: 4 bases; J trimming: 4 bases; junction bases outside the gene matches: 8. The CDR3 protein is CASSLMGQGVYGYTF. Here the CDR3 DNA reads TGTGCCAGCAGCCTTATGGGACAGGGCGTCTATGGCTACACCTTC.

With respect to this clonotype: This clone may be a read error of a much larger clone one base away. The chain couples TRBV4-1 to TRBJ2-4; D gene ambiguous. Germline values: CDR1 MGHRA, CDR2 YSYEKL. This CDR3 contains 15 residues. The CDR3 region has the DNA TGCGCCAGCAACCAAGTCGCCGAGTCAAAAAACATTCAGTACTTC. Protein: CASNQVAESKNIQYF.

This sequence joins TRBV27 and TRBJ2-7; 9 nucleotides agree with TRBD2. Trimming took 5 bases from V and 4 from J; bases not matched to a gene: 6. Germline CDR1 and CDR2: MNHEY and SMNVEV (reference sequence). The CDR3 has 14 amino acids. DNA of the CDR3: TGTGCCAGCAGTAATAGCGGGAGTTTATACGAGCAGTACTTC. Protein product: CASSNSGSLYEQYF.

This clonotype was picked up a small number of times. The V call is TRBV7-2, the J call TRBJ2-1; 7 bases agree with TRBD2. V was pared by 5 bases and J by 4 bases, with 8 bases of the junction left unmatched. The CDR3 runs to 15 residues. The germline V gene has CDR1 SGHTA and CDR2 FQGNSA. In DNA form, the CDR3 reads TGTGCCAGCAGCCCCCAGGGAGCGGGGTACAATGAGCAGTTCTTC. It yields the protein CASSPQGAGYNEQFF.